Listed below are T cell receptor beta chains from one sample, sequenced in a study of shared clonotypes between healthy human individuals. Only in-frame clones appear in the TCRdb table, and some are missing; sequencing was by immunoSEQ multiplex PCR. The repertoire holds 300,000 to 400,000 clones, with over 65% as singletons. Sequencing was done on a sample of memory CD4+ T cells sorted from blood. These receptors came from a man younger than 40 in good health. Both conserved end residues are part of each CDR3. Fields, in order: V gene, D gene, clone size, J gene, CDR3 DNA, CDR3 protein. D genes are given only for firm matches. Rows may omit the clone size; those that give it use once, few, many or a size class.

TRBV5-1	TRBD2	once	TRBJ2-1	TGCGCCAGCAGCTTGGGCGGCGGGAGGGCCAACAATGAGCAGTTCTTC	CASSLGGGRANNEQFF
TRBV7-2	TRBD2	.	TRBJ2-1	TGTGCCAGCACCACGGGACTAGCGGGCAATGAGCAGTTCTTC	CASTTGLAGNEQFF
TRBV4-2	TRBD2	.	TRBJ2-1	TGTGCCAGCAGCCAAGGGGGACTAGCGGGAGATCAAGAGCAGTTCTTC	CASSQGGLAGDQEQFF
TRBV28	.	.	TRBJ1-5	TGTGCCAGCAGTTTCTCTCAGTACTATCAGCCCCAGCATTTT	CASSFSQYYQPQHF
TRBV6-5	.	.	TRBJ1-1	TGTGCCAGCAGTCCCCGGGCCCCGGGGAACACTGAAGCTTTCTTT	CASSPRAPGNTEAFF
TRBV7-9	.	.	TRBJ2-5	TGTGCCAGCAGCTTAGGACCGACAGAGACCCAGTACTTC	CASSLGPTETQYF
TRBV29-1	TRBD1	.	TRBJ2-3	TGCAGCGTTATAAAGGGACAGGGGGTGAGAGATACGCAGTATTTT	CSVIKGQGVRDTQYF
TRBV5-1	TRBD1	.	TRBJ2-1	TGCGCCAGCAGCTTGGTTCCGGGACAGGGAGACAATGAGCAGTTCTTC	CASSLVPGQGDNEQFF
TRBV5-1	.	.	TRBJ2-7	TGCGCCAGCAGAACCGGGACTCTCGCCACCTACGAGCAGTACTTC	CASRTGTLATYEQYF
TRBV5-5	.	once	TRBJ2-1	TGTGCCAGCAGCTCGTATGGGAATGAGCAGTTCTTC	CASSSYGNEQFF
TRBV18	.	.	TRBJ2-5	TGTGCCAGCTCACCGGAGGACCTAGTGGGGACCCAGTACTTC	CASSPEDLVGTQYF
TRBV19	.	.	TRBJ2-3	TGTGCCAGTAGTTACGGAGATACGCAGTATTTT	CASSYGDTQYF
TRBV25-1	.	once	TRBJ2-7	TGTGCCAGCAGCGGTACCAGGGGACTTTCCTACGAGCAGTACTTC	CASSGTRGLSYEQYF
TRBV28	.	.	TRBJ2-4	TGTGCCAGCAGGGGGATGGGGAACATTCAGTACTTC	CASRGMGNIQYF
TRBV7-9	TRBD1	.	TRBJ2-2	TGTGCCAGCAGCTTTTCAGCAGGGGGAAACACCGGGGAGCTGTTTTTT	CASSFSAGGNTGELFF
TRBV5-1	.	many	TRBJ2-6	TGCGCCAGCAGCCCATCCTCGGGGGTCAGCGCCAACGTCCTGACTTTC	CASSPSSGVSANVLTF
TRBV7-9	.	.	TRBJ1-1	TGTGCCAGCAGCTACAGAACAGGGCGCGGGTCGAACACTGAAGCTTTCTTT	CASSYRTGRGSNTEAFF
TRBV9	.	many	TRBJ2-3	TGTGCCAGCAGTGGAATAATTCCGGGGGAGATCCGCACAGATACGCAGTATTTT	CASSGIIPGEIRTDTQYF
TRBV19	TRBD2	.	TRBJ2-3	TGTGCCAGTAGTAACCCTAGCGGGAGGGCCCGCACGCAGTATTTT	CASSNPSGRARTQYF
TRBV6-6	TRBD2	.	TRBJ2-7	TGTGCCAGCAGTCATATAGCGGGAGGTTACGAGCAGTACTTC	CASSHIAGGYEQYF
TRBV19	TRBD2	.	TRBJ2-3	TGTGCCAGTAGTATAGGAGGGCTAGCGGGATTCACAGATACGCAGTATTTT	CASSIGGLAGFTDTQYF
TRBV6-5	.	.	TRBJ2-5	TGTGCCTGCACGAGCCCCGGACCTGGGGAGACCCAGTACTTC	CACTSPGPGETQYF
TRBV5-6	.	.	TRBJ1-4	TGTGCCAGCAGCTTGGCCGTCTCCAGAGAGTTGGCGGAAAAACTGTTTTTT	CASSLAVSRELAEKLFF
TRBV10-3	TRBD2	.	TRBJ2-3	TGTGCCATCAGTGAGTCTAGCGGGGCAGATACGCAGTATTTT	CAISESSGADTQYF
TRBV7-3	.	.	TRBJ1-1	TGTGCCAGCAGCTTTAGGGAAAAGAGGGCGAACACTGAAGCTTTCTTT	CASSFREKRANTEAFF
TRBV27	TRBD1	once	TRBJ1-5	TGTGCCAGCAGTTTTAGGACAGGGATGGGGCAGCCCCAGCATTTT	CASSFRTGMGQPQHF
TRBV10-1	.	once	TRBJ1-4	TGCGCCAGCAGTGAGTCGGGCAGGGCATGGGAAAAACTGTTTTTT	CASSESGRAWEKLFF
TRBV7-8	TRBD2	.	TRBJ2-1	TGTGCCAGCAGCCCCCTAGCGGGAAGGGTTTTCTTC	CASSPLAGRVFF
TRBV27	.	.	TRBJ2-1	TGTGCCAGCAGTTTACTTGGGGCCCGCCACAATGAGCAGTTCTTC	CASSLLGARHNEQFF
TRBV6-1	.	.	TRBJ2-2	TGTGCCAGCAGTGAAGGGGCTGCCGGGGAGCTGTTTTTT	CASSEGAAGELFF
TRBV28	TRBD1	.	TRBJ2-7	TGTGCCAGCACCGGAGGACAGGGGCTTGGCGAGCAGTACTTC	CASTGGQGLGEQYF
TRBV6-4	.	.	TRBJ2-7	TGTGCCAGCAGTGACTCGCGAGGGGACGAGCAGTACTTC	CASSDSRGDEQYF
TRBV5-1	TRBD2	.	TRBJ2-7	TGCGCCAGCAGCCTCAGACTAGCCGAGAGCTCCTACGAGCAGTACTTC	CASSLRLAESSYEQYF